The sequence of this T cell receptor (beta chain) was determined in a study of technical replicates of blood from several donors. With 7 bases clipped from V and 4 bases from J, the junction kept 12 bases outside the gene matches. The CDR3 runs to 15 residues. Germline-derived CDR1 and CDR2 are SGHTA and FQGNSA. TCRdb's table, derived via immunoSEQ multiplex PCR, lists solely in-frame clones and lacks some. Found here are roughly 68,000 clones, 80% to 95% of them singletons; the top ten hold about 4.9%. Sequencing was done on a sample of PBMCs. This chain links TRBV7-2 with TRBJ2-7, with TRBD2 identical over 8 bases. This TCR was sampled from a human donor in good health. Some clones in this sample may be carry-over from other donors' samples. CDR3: CASTPGGVLGYEQYF. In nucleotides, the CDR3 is TGTGCCAGCACTCCCGGGGGGGTCCTGGGGTACGAGCAGTACTTC.